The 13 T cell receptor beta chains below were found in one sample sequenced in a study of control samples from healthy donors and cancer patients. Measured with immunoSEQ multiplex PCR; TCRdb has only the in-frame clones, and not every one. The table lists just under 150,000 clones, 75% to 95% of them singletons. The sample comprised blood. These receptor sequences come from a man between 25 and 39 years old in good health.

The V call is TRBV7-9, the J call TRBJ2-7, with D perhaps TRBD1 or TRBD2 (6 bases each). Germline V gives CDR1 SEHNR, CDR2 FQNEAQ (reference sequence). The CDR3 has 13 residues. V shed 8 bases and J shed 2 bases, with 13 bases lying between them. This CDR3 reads CASGGPDPYEQYF. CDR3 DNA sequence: TGTGCCAGCGGGGGGCCCGACCCCTACGAGCAGTACTTC.

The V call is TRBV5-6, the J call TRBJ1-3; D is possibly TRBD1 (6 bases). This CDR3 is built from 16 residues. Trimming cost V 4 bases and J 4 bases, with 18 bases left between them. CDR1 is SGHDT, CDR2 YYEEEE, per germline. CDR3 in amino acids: CASSANTGHLGNTIYF. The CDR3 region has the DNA TGTGCCAGCAGCGCCAATACAGGGCATTTAGGAAACACCATATATTTT.

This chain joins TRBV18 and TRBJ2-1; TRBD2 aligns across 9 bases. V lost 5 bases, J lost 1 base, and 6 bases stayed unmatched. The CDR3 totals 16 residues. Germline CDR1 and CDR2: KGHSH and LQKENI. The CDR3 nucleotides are TGTGCCAGCTCAGGAAATAGCGGGGGTTCCTACAATGAGCAGTTCTTC. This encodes CASSGNSGGSYNEQFF.

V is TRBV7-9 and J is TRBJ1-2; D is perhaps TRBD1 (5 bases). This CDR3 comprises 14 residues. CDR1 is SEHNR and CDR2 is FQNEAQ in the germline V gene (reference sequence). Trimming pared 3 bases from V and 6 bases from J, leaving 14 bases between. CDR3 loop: CASSFLGTGNGYTF. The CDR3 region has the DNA TGTGCCAGCAGCTTCTTGGGGACGGGGAATGGCTACACCTTC.

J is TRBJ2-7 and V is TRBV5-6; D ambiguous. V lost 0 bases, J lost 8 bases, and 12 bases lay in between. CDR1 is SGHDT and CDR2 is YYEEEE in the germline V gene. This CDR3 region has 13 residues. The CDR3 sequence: CASSLGSYDKQYF. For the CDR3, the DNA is TGTGCCAGCAGCTTGGGCAGTTATGACAAGCAGTACTTC.

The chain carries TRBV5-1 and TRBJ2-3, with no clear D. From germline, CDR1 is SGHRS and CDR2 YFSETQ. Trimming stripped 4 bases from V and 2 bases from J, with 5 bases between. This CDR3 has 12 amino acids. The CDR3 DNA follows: TGCGCCAGCAGCCCCTACACAGATACGCAGTATTTT. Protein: CASSPYTDTQYF.

CDR3 bases: TGTGCCAGCAGCTTGTCCGGGCCCGGGGAGCTGTTTTTT. Translating it yields CASSLSGPGELFF. The chain is built from TRBV7-3 and TRBJ2-2; unclear D gene. Trimming cost V 3 bases and J 6 bases, with 8 bases left between them. The germline V gene has CDR1 SGHTA and CDR2 FQGTGA. The CDR3 is made up of 13 amino acids.

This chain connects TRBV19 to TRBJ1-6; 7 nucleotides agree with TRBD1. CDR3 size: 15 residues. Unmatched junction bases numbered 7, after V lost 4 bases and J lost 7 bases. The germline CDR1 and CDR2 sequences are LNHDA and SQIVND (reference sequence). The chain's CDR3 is CASSTTGRRNSPLHF. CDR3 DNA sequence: TGTGCCAGTAGTACGACAGGGAGGAGGAATTCACCCCTCCACTTT.

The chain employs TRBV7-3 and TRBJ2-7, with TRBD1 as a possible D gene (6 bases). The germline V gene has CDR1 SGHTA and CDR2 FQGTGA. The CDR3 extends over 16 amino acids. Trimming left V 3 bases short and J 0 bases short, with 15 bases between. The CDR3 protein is CASSLEIQGPSYEQYF. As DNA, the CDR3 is TGTGCCAGCAGCTTGGAAATACAGGGACCCTCCTACGAGCAGTACTTC.

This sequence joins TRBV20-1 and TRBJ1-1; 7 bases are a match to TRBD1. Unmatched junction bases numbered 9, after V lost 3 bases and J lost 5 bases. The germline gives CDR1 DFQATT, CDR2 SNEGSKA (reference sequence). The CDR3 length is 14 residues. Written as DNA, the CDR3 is TGCAGTGCTAGTGAGGGGGCTTCGGGAACTGAAGCTTTCTTT. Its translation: CSASEGASGTEAFF.

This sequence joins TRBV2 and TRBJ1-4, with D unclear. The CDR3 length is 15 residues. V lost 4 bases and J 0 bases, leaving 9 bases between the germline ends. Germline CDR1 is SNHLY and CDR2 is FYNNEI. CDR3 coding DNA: TGTGCCAGCAGTGGTTTCCAGGCAACTAATGAAAAACTGTTTTTT. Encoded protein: CASSGFQATNEKLFF. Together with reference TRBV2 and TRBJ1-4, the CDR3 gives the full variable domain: EPEVTQTPSHQVTQMGQEVILRCVPISNHLYFYWYRQILGQKVEFLVSFYNNEISEKSEIFDDQFSVERPDGSNFTLKIRSTKLEDSAMYFCASSGFQATNEKLFFGSGTQLSVL.

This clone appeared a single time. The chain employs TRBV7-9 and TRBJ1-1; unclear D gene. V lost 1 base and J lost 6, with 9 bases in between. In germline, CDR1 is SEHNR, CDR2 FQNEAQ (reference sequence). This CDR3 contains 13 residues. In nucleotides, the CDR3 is TGTGCCAGCAGCTTAGTTGGGTTGCCTGAAGCTTTCTTT. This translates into CASSLVGLPEAFF.

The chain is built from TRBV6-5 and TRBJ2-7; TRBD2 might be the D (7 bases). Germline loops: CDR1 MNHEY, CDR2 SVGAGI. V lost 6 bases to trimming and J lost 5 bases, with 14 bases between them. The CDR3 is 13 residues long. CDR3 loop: CASRNRGANEQYF. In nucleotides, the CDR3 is TGTGCCAGCAGAAATCGGGGGGCCAACGAGCAGTACTTC.